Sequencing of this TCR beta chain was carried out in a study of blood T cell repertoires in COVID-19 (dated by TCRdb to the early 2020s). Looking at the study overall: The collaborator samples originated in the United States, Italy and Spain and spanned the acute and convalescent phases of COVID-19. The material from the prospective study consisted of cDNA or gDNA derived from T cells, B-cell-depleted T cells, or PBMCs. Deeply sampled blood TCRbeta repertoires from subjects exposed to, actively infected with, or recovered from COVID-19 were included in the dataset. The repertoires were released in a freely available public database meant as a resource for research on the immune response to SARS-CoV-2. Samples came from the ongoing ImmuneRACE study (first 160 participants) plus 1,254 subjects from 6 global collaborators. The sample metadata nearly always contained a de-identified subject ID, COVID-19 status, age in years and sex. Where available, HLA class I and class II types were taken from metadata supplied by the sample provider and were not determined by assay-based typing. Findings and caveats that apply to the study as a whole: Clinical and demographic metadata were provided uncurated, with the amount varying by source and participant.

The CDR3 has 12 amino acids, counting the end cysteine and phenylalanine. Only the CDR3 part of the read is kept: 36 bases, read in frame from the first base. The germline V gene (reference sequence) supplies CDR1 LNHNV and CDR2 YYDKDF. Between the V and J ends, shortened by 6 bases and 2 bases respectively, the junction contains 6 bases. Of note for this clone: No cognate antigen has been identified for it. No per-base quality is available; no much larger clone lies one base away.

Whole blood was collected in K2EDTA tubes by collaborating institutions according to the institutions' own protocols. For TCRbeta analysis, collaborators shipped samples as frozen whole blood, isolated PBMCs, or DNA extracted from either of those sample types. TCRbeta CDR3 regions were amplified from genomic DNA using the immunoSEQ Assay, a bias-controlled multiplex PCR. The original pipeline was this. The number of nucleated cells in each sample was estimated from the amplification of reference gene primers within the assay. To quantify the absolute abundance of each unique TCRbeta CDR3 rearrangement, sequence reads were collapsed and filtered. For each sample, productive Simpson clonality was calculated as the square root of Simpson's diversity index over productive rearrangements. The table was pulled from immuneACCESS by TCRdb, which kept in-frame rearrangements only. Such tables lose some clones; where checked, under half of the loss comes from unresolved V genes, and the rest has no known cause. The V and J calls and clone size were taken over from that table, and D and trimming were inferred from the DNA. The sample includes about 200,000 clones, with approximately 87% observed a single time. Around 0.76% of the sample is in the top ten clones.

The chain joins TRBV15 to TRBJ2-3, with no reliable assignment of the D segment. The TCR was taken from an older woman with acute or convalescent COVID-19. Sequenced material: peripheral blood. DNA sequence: TGTGCCACCAGACACCTCACAGATACGCAGTATTTT. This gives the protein CATRHLTDTQYF.